This T cell receptor (beta chain) was documented in a study of STAT5B mutations in CD4+ large granular lymphocyte leukemia. Trimming removed 5 bases at V and 0 bases at J, with 11 bases between. Germline V gene lookup returns CDR1 MNHNY and CDR2 SVGAGI (reference sequence). The CDR3 runs to 15 residues. Assay used: immunoSEQ multiplex PCR; TCRdb lists only in-frame clones, some missing. The sample includes tens of thousands of clones, 69% of them seen just once. The receptor comes from a human donor in good health. The chain joins TRBV6-6 to TRBJ2-1; D assignment may be TRBD1 or TRBD2 (5 bases each). Material: CD4+ T cells from blood buffy coats. The CDR3 DNA reads TGTGCCAGCAGTCCGCTGGGGACCTCCTACAATGAGCAGTTCTTC. Protein product: CASSPLGTSYNEQFF.